These 31 T cell receptor beta chains were all obtained from the same sample, sequenced in a study of shared T cell receptors in the human thymus. The assay was immunoSEQ multiplex PCR, and TCRdb's table has in-frame clones only and misses some. The table records under 700,000 clones, approximately 80% of them present only once. These data were also filed under a second study, of human thymus T cells.

The source material was thymocytes. These receptors were taken from a boy under three years old with a congenital heart defect.

The sample holds a few counts of this clone. V usage is TRBV4-1 and J usage is TRBJ2-3; no reliable D call. The CDR3 totals 14 residues. V dropped 4 bases and J dropped 4 bases, with 12 bases sitting between them. Germline CDR1 reads MGHRA; CDR2 reads YSYEKL. CDR3 coding DNA: TGCGCCAGCAGCCGCGCCAAACTACCAGATACGCAGTATTTT. Residues: CASSRAKLPDTQYF.

This chain connects TRBV4-3 to TRBJ2-2, with TRBD2 matching over 13 bases. V lost 0 bases to trimming and J lost 7 bases; unmatched junction nucleotides: 2. CDR1 and CDR2 from the germline V gene are LGHNA and YSLEER. The CDR3 spans 16 residues. The CDR3 DNA sequence: TGCGCCAGCAGCCAAGATACTAGCGGGAGGGGCGGGGAGCTGTTTTTT. Its protein is CASSQDTSGRGGELFF.

The chain has TRBV25-1 and TRBJ2-2; D possibly corresponds to TRBD1 (6 bases). The CDR3 runs 12 residues. Germline CDR1 reads MGHDK; CDR2 reads SYGVNS. Trimming shortened V by 5 bases and J by 6 bases, and 7 bases separated the two germline ends. CDR3 sequence reads: CASSWGPGELFF. CDR3 nucleotide sequence: TGTGCCAGCAGTTGGGGGCCCGGGGAGCTGTTTTTT. The whole variable domain, filled in from reference TRBV25-1 and TRBJ2-2, reads EADIYQTPRYLVIGTGKKITLECSQTMGHDKMYWYQQDPGMELHLIHYSYGVNSTEKGDLSSESTVSRIRTEHFPLTLESARPSHTSQYLCASSWGPGELFFGEGSRLTVL.

The chain recombines TRBV5-5 with TRBJ2-3, with 14 bases identical to TRBD2. J lost 5 bases, V lost 3 bases, and 11 bases had no gene match. The CDR3 runs 18 residues. The germline gives CDR1 SGHKS, CDR2 YYEKEE (reference sequence). CDR3 sequence: CASSSGLAGARLLDTQYF. The CDR3 DNA follows: TGTGCCAGCAGCTCGGGACTAGCGGGAGCCCGTCTTCTAGATACGCAGTATTTT.

The V gene is TRBV7-2, the J gene TRBJ2-2; 8 bases agree with TRBD2. The germline gives CDR1 SGHTA, CDR2 FQGNSA. V gave up 0 bases and J gave up 3 bases; unmatched junction bases: 6. The CDR3 spans 17 residues. The CDR3 DNA reads as TGTGCCAGCAGCTTAGCCGTTAGCGGGAAATACACCGGGGAGCTGTTTTTT. It is translated as CASSLAVSGKYTGELFF.

The chain carries TRBV14 and TRBJ2-7, with a tentative D call TRBD2 (6 bases). Germline assignment: CDR1 SGHDN and CDR2 FVKESK. The CDR3 runs 15 residues. V lost 3 bases to trimming and J lost 2 bases, with 14 bases between them. The CDR3 loop is CASSQVDGRTYEQYF. The CDR3 nucleotides read TGTGCCAGCAGCCAGGTGGACGGGAGAACCTACGAGCAGTACTTC.

The V and J genes are TRBV18 and TRBJ2-7, with TRBD1 identical over 10 bases. The CDR3 has 14 amino acids. V was clipped by 6 bases and J by 4 bases; unmatched bases: 6. In germline, CDR1 is KGHSH, CDR2 LQKENI. The CDR3 DNA follows: TGTGCCAGCTCCCCCGCGGGACAGGGGTACGAGCAGTACTTC. Protein sequence: CASSPAGQGYEQYF.

V and J are TRBV4-1 and TRBJ2-3; unclear D gene. From germline, CDR1 is MGHRA and CDR2 YSYEKL. The CDR3 length is 14 residues. Trimming removed 2 bases at V and 5 bases at J, with 11 bases between. The CDR3 DNA follows: TGCGCCAGCAGCCAACCGCTCCGGTTAGATACGCAGTATTTT. Protein sequence: CASSQPLRLDTQYF.

The chain carries TRBV5-6 and TRBJ2-1; D uncertain. Trimming shortened V by 0 bases and J by 12 bases, and 7 bases separated the two germline ends. This CDR3 spans 11 amino acids. The germline V gene has CDR1 SGHDT and CDR2 YYEEEE. The CDR3 protein is CASSLGLGQFF. CDR3 DNA: TGTGCCAGCAGCTTGGGACTTGGGCAGTTCTTC.

The chain uses TRBV28 and TRBJ2-7, with a possible D match to TRBD1 (5 bases). This CDR3 is 13 amino acids long. The V end lost 6 bases, the J end lost 2 bases, and 11 bases lay between the germline ends. The germline CDR1 and CDR2 sequences are MDHEN and SYDVKM. The CDR3 DNA follows: TGTGCCAGCAGCGGTGGACAACCCTACGAGCAGTACTTC. It encodes CASSGGQPYEQYF.

The J gene is TRBJ1-2, the V gene TRBV2, with 8 bases that match TRBD1. The CDR3 totals 13 residues. The trim removed 5 bases at V and 4 bases at J, leaving 3 bases unmatched. The germline V gene has CDR1 SNHLY and CDR2 FYNNEI. The CDR3 region has the DNA TGTGCCAGCAGTCGGACAGGGAGCTATGGCTACACCTTC. Its protein is CASSRTGSYGYTF. The whole variable domain, remainder taken from reference TRBV2 and TRBJ1-2, is EPEVTQTPSHQVTQMGQEVILRCVPISNHLYFYWYRQILGQKVEFLVSFYNNEISEKSEIFDDQFSVERPDGSNFTLKIRSTKLEDSAMYFCASSRTGSYGYTFGSGTRLTVV.

V usage is TRBV10-2 and J usage is TRBJ1-1; 10 bases are a match to TRBD1. This CDR3 comprises 16 residues. The ends lost 6 bases at V and 4 bases at J; junction bases unmatched: 11. CDR1 and CDR2 (germline): WSHSY, SAAADI. CDR3 in amino acids: CASSRDRGRSSTEAFF. CDR3 in DNA: TGCGCCAGCAGCAGGGACAGGGGTAGGTCAAGCACTGAAGCTTTCTTT.

This clone occurred a few times. The V gene is TRBV7-9, the J gene TRBJ2-7, with D maybe TRBD2 (6 bases). The CDR3 consists of 13 residues. V lost 3 bases, J lost 5 bases, and 11 bases lay in between. The germline CDR1 and CDR2 sequences are SEHNR and FQNEAQ (reference sequence). CDR3 protein: CASSFRGNNEQYF. The CDR3 nucleotides read TGTGCCAGCAGCTTTCGCGGGAACAACGAGCAGTACTTC.

The rearrangement joins TRBV5-1 to TRBJ1-1; a possible D gene is TRBD1 (6 bases). The CDR3 has 14 amino acids. The germline gives CDR1 SGHRS, CDR2 YFSETQ. With 5 bases removed from V and 4 bases from J, the gap between germline ends came to 15 bases. The CDR3 is CASRRDNSGTEAFF. The CDR3 DNA is TGCGCCAGCAGACGGGACAACTCGGGCACTGAAGCTTTCTTT.

A single count supports this clone. The chain joins TRBV29-1 to TRBJ2-1; tentatively, D is TRBD2 (6 bases). The CDR3 is made up of 17 amino acids. Germline CDR1 reads SQVTM; CDR2 reads ANQGSEA. Trimming shortened V by 7 bases and J by 2 bases, and 24 bases separated the two germline ends. DNA for the CDR3: TGCAGCGCCGAGGGACGAACAGAGGAGGGGACCTACAATGAGCAGTTCTTC. This translates into CSAEGRTEEGTYNEQFF.

The V call is TRBV7-9, the J call TRBJ2-2, with 8 bases matching TRBD1. Per germline, CDR1 SEHNR and CDR2 FQNEAQ (reference sequence). The CDR3 contains 15 residues. J lost 4 bases, V lost 6 bases, and 7 bases had no gene match. The CDR3 coding sequence is TGTGCCAGCAGACCCGACAGGGGATTCACCGGGGAGCTGTTTTTT. Translating gives CASRPDRGFTGELFF.

The chain is built from TRBV19 and TRBJ2-3; D perhaps matches TRBD1 (5 bases). V was clipped by 9 bases and J by 2 bases, with 15 bases between them. The germline V gene encodes CDR1 LNHDA and CDR2 SQIVND (reference sequence). There are 14 residues in the CDR3. The CDR3 DNA reads as TGTGCCAGCCAGGGCGCCCGCGTCACAGATACGCAGTATTTT. This gives the protein CASQGARVTDTQYF.

The J gene is TRBJ1-2, the V gene TRBV5-6, with D perhaps matching TRBD1 (6 bases). The CDR3 runs to 14 residues. Deletions cut 0 bases from V and 7 bases from J, with 13 bases between. The germline V gene has CDR1 SGHDT and CDR2 YYEEEE. The CDR3 DNA follows: TGTGCCAGCAGCTTGGCTGGGGGGGCGAGTGGCTACACCTTC. Translating it yields CASSLAGGASGYTF.

The rearrangement links TRBV18 to TRBJ2-7, with D possibly TRBD2 on 5 matching bases. The germline V gene encodes CDR1 KGHSH and CDR2 LQKENI. V lost 3 bases, J lost 3 bases, and 15 bases lay in between. The CDR3 loop spans 15 amino acids. The CDR3 DNA reads TGTGCCAGCTCACCCGGACTTGCAACCCACTACGAGCAGTACTTC. It codes for CASSPGLATHYEQYF.

The gene calls are TRBV6-5 and TRBJ2-7; the match to TRBD2 covers 8 bases. The CDR3 has 15 amino acids. Germline trimming cut 6 bases from V and 2 bases from J; bases unmatched to any gene: 9. Germline CDR1 reads MNHEY; CDR2 reads SVGAGI. CDR3 coding DNA: TGTGCCAGCAGCCCCCATAGCGGGACACCCTACGAGCAGTACTTC. Residues: CASSPHSGTPYEQYF.

The V and J genes are TRBV2 and TRBJ2-1; 10 positions match TRBD2. Germline lookup yields CDR1 SNHLY and CDR2 FYNNEI. This CDR3 has 17 amino acids. Trimming removed 2 bases from V and 6 bases from J; junction bases left unmatched: 10. CDR3 DNA sequence: TGTGCCAGCAGTGAATGGCTAGCGGGAGAGAAAGGCAATGAGCAGTTCTTC. Its protein is CASSEWLAGEKGNEQFF.

The genes are TRBV29-1 and TRBJ2-6, with D tentatively TRBD2 (7 bases). Trimming removed 7 bases from V and 4 bases from J, with 14 bases in between. This CDR3 is 14 amino acids long. From germline, CDR1 is SQVTM and CDR2 ANQGSEA. The CDR3 loop reads CSARGGAGANVLTF. The CDR3 nucleotides are TGCAGCGCCCGAGGGGGGGCCGGGGCCAACGTCCTGACTTTC. Full variable domain (remainder filled in from reference TRBV29-1 and TRBJ2-6): SAVISQKPSRDICQRGTSLTIQCQVDSQVTMMFWYRQQPGQSLTLIATANQGSEATYESGFVIDKFPISRPNLTFSTLTVSNMSPEDSSIYLCSARGGAGANVLTFGAGSRLTVL.

V and J are TRBV7-2 and TRBJ2-3; D unclear. From germline, CDR1 is SGHTA and CDR2 FQGNSA. The CDR3 extends over 11 amino acids. V was cut by 8 bases and J by 1 base, with 4 bases left in between. The CDR3 sequence is CASVGTDTQYF. Here the CDR3 DNA reads TGTGCCAGCGTCGGCACAGATACGCAGTATTTT.

This clone was detected a few times. The gene calls are TRBV10-3 and TRBJ2-7; maybe TRBD1 (6 bases). The CDR3 has 11 amino acids. Looked up from germline, CDR1 is ENHRY and CDR2 is SYGVKD. V was pared by 4 bases and J by 7 bases, with 8 bases between. The CDR3 spells CAISGGTEQYF. In DNA, the CDR3 is TGTGCCATCAGTGGGGGGACAGAGCAGTACTTC.

V usage is TRBV2 and J usage is TRBJ1-2, with 8 bases lining up with TRBD1. Per germline, CDR1 SNHLY and CDR2 FYNNEI. CDR3 length: 14 amino acids. Germline trimming cut 4 bases from V and 9 bases from J; bases unmatched to any gene: 10. The CDR3 nucleotides are TGTGCCAGCAGTGGAGAGGGACAGGACGACTGCTACACCTTC. Its translation: CASSGEGQDDCYTF.

The chain has TRBV7-2 and TRBJ2-7; D is uncertain. The CDR3 extends over 15 amino acids. Trimming stripped 0 bases from V and 4 bases from J, with 13 bases between. Germline V lookup: CDR1 SGHTA, CDR2 FQGNSA. CDR3 residues: CASSLAAVPPYEQYF. In nucleotides, the CDR3 is TGTGCCAGCAGCTTAGCGGCCGTCCCACCTTACGAGCAGTACTTC.

The chain carries TRBV7-2 and TRBJ2-7, with D tentatively TRBD2 (6 bases). The CDR3 runs 18 residues. Germline V gene lookup returns CDR1 SGHTA and CDR2 FQGNSA. V lost 0 bases and J lost 5, with 23 bases in between. CDR3 loop: CASSLALDYGGVTNEQYF. In DNA form, the CDR3 reads TGTGCCAGCAGCTTAGCCTTGGACTACGGGGGAGTAACCAACGAGCAGTACTTC. Full variable domain (missing parts from reference TRBV7-2 and TRBJ2-7): GAGVSQSPSNKVTEKGKDVELRCDPISGHTALYWYRQSLGQGLEFLIYFQGNSAPDKSGLPSDRFSAERTGGSVSTLTIQRTQQEDSAVYLCASSLALDYGGVTNEQYFGPGTRLTVT.

The rearrangement uses TRBV19 and TRBJ2-2, with 8 bases lining up with TRBD2. Germline lookup yields CDR1 LNHDA and CDR2 SQIVND (reference sequence). The CDR3 is 19 amino acids. V dropped 5 bases and J dropped 0; count of bases not matched to a gene: 14. CDR3 region: CASSAGQSSGVTNTGELFF. The CDR3 DNA is TGTGCCAGTAGTGCCGGCCAGAGTAGCGGGGTGACGAACACCGGGGAGCTGTTTTTT.

V and J are TRBV28 and TRBJ1-1; no definite D call. Trimming removed 5 bases from V and 4 bases from J, with 8 bases in between. The CDR3 extends over 12 amino acids. CDR1 and CDR2 from the germline V gene are MDHEN and SYDVKM. The CDR3 DNA is TGTGCCAGCAGTCAGCGGGGCACTGAAGCTTTCTTT. It translates to CASSQRGTEAFF.

This clone has a handful of counts. The J gene is TRBJ2-5, the V gene TRBV6-5, with D possibly being TRBD2 (5 bases). CDR3 length: 15 amino acids. Germline assignment: CDR1 MNHEY and CDR2 SVGAGI. Trimming took 6 bases from V and 0 from J, leaving 14 bases between them. In nucleotides, the CDR3 is TGTGCCAGCAGCCCCCCCGGACTGGACCAAGAGACCCAGTACTTC. Its translation is CASSPPGLDQETQYF.

DNA for the CDR3: TGTGCCAGCAGTTTAGGGGCTGGGGAGCAGTACTTC. Translating it yields CASSLGAGEQYF. The chain employs TRBV27 and TRBJ2-7, with D perhaps TRBD1 (5 bases). The CDR3 is made up of 12 amino acids. Germline values: CDR1 MNHEY, CDR2 SMNVEV (reference sequence). Trimming shortened V by 2 bases and J by 7 bases, and 9 bases separated the two germline ends.